The clone carrying this T cell receptor (beta chain) was detected ten times or more. This sample's time point: sample taken at primary tumor resection. Tumor, nontumor lung or frozen PBMC supplied whole RNA, sequenced without sorting. Patients with untreated early-stage non-small cell lung cancer, numbering 55 to 75, were the donors. V was cut by 5 bases and J by 7 bases, with 9 bases left in between. Looked up from germline, CDR1 is SEHNR and CDR2 is FQNEAQ (reference sequence). This CDR3 is built from 12 residues. The data are from a study of spatial heterogeneity in lung cancer. Looking at the study overall: Each distinct TCR and UMI combination averaged more than ten appearances in raw reads.

Each TCR cDNA molecule carried a unique molecular identifier. Each CDR3 protein is one row after TCRdb ran MiXCR on the 5' RACE reads. The table has some 20,000 distinct CDR3 sequences, roughly 3% seen once. The chain uses TRBV7-9 and TRBJ1-5; D unresolved. Sequencing was performed on PBMCs, taken at surgery. The TCR comes from a female donor with early-stage non-small cell lung cancer. CDR3 bases: TGTGCCAGCAGCAAACGGAGACAGCCCCAGCATTTT. It encodes CASSKRRQPQHF.